This T cell receptor (beta chain) appears in the sequencing data of a study of blood T cell repertoires in COVID-19. Background on the study: Material from acute and convalescent COVID-19 was sourced from the United States, Italy and Spain. T cells, B-cell-depleted T cells, or PBMCs supplied cDNA or gDNA.

Seattle patients were enrolled while actively infected and followed longitudinally. Original handling: Amplification of reference gene primers was used by the study to estimate nucleated cell counts. Some clones are missing from TCRdb's copy, which holds only in-frame ones; the method was immunoSEQ multiplex PCR. The DNA gave D and trimming, while V, J and clone size come from that table. Here the sample spans over 100,000 clones, roughly 92% being singletons. With 5 bases removed from V and 7 bases from J, the gap between germline ends came to 15 bases. CDR3 size: 14 residues. Germline CDR1 is SGHTA and CDR2 is FQGNSA.

Source material: peripheral blood. The chain is built from TRBV7-2 and TRBJ2-1; D is possibly TRBD1 (7 bases). The source of this sequence is a woman aged 45-65 years with COVID-19, enrolled during active disease. The CDR3 DNA follows: TGTGCCAGCAGCACCACAGGGGAGGTGAATGAGCAGTTCTTC. This sequence encodes CASSTTGEVNEQFF.